This TCR beta chain was sequenced during a study of identical twins. Study-level findings and limits: Whereas memory repertoires showed no such difference, abundant cord blood beta clonotypes carried fewer insertions. These conclusions were based on statistical analysis (cross-sectional, not following the same donors).

Trimming removed 1 base from V and 4 bases from J, with 14 bases in between. The V gene's germline CDR1 is SGHTA and CDR2 FQGNSA. The CDR3 is 16 amino acids. TCRdb called the 5' RACE reads again in MiXCR, with one record for every CDR3 protein. Of fewer than 550,000 distinct CDR3 sequences listed, roughly an eighth are singletons. About this clonotype: Antigen unknown.

The same specimen was also included in a second study, on yellow fever vaccine responses in identical twins. From that paper: After vaccination, twins' T cell response reportedly seemed partly convergent, partly personalized.

The chain links TRBV7-2 to TRBJ2-1; tentative D call: TRBD1 (7 bases). The sample taken for sequencing was CD4+ T cells sorted from blood. The clonotype was recovered from a woman aged 18-35 years in good health. CDR3 in amino acids: CASSLEGGTAYNEQFF. As DNA, the CDR3 is TGTGCCAGCAGCTTAGAAGGGGGGACAGCGTACAATGAGCAGTTCTTC.